One and the same sample provided the 31 T cell receptor beta chains below, sequenced in a study of cytotoxic CD8 clonotypes in ibrutinib-treated CLL. Using immunoSEQ multiplex PCR, the repertoire was profiled, and TCRdb retains in-frame clones only, with some absent. The repertoire holds about 160,000 clones, with nearly 90% as singletons. This material consisted of PBMCs, taken at disease progression, from a patient treated with ibrutinib. The receptors were gathered from a human donor with chronic lymphocytic leukemia.

The chain recombines TRBV30 with TRBJ2-1; tentatively, D is TRBD2 (5 bases). CDR1 is GTSNPN, CDR2 SVGIG, per germline (reference sequence). The CDR3 spans 14 residues. V was pared by 4 bases and J by 0 bases, with 10 bases between. CDR3 sequence reads: CAWNSGSSYNEQFF. CDR3 nucleotides: TGTGCCTGGAACAGCGGTAGCTCCTACAATGAGCAGTTCTTC.

The V call is TRBV5-1, the J call TRBJ2-2, with D hard to call. Germline V gene data show CDR1 as SGHRS and CDR2 as YFSETQ. This CDR3 spans 14 amino acids. V was trimmed by 5 bases and J by 1 base, leaving 9 bases between them. In nucleotides, the CDR3 is TGCGCCAGCAGGCTCTACGTGAACACCGGGGAGCTGTTTTTT. It codes for CASRLYVNTGELFF. Complete variable domain (other parts from reference TRBV5-1 and TRBJ2-2): KAGVTQTPRYLIKTRGQQVTLSCSPISGHRSVSWYQQTPGQGLQFLFEYFSETQRNKGNFPGRFSGRQFSNSRSEMNVSTLELGDSALYLCASRLYVNTGELFFGEGSRLTVL.

The chain employs TRBV5-1 and TRBJ1-1; D call uncertain. Germline V gives CDR1 SGHRS, CDR2 YFSETQ. Trimming took off 5 bases at V and 2 bases at J, with 19 bases between the two ends. The CDR3 sequence is 16 residues long. The CDR3 loop reads CASRVTLDILNTEAFF. The CDR3 DNA reads as TGCGCCAGCAGAGTTACCCTCGATATCCTAAACACTGAAGCTTTCTTT. Together with reference TRBV5-1 and TRBJ1-1, the CDR3 gives the full variable domain: KAGVTQTPRYLIKTRGQQVTLSCSPISGHRSVSWYQQTPGQGLQFLFEYFSETQRNKGNFPGRFSGRQFSNSRSEMNVSTLELGDSALYLCASRVTLDILNTEAFFGQGTRLTVV.

The chain carries TRBV5-1 and TRBJ2-1; either TRBD1 or TRBD2 may supply D (6 bases each). Per the germline V gene, CDR1 is SGHRS and CDR2 is YFSETQ. The length of the CDR3 is 14 residues. V lost 4 bases to trimming and J lost 6 bases, with 14 bases between them. CDR3 in amino acids: CASSARWGANEQFF. The CDR3 DNA follows: TGCGCCAGCAGCGCAAGGTGGGGGGCCAATGAGCAGTTCTTC.

The chain is built from TRBV9 and TRBJ2-7, with D perhaps matching TRBD1 or TRBD2 (5 bases each). CDR1 is SGDLS and CDR2 is YYNGEE in the germline V gene. CDR3 size: 15 residues. Trimming took off 3 bases at V and 3 bases at J, with 16 bases between the two ends. For the CDR3, the DNA is TGTGCCAGCAGCGCGGGACCCCAGATTCTCTACGAGCAGTACTTC. Translating gives CASSAGPQILYEQYF.

This clone was seen only a few times. The CDR3 loop is CASSVGAHQETQYF. CDR3 nucleotides: TGTGCCAGCAGCGTAGGGGCACACCAAGAGACCCAGTACTTC. The chain has TRBV9 and TRBJ2-5; D is unresolved. Germline CDR1 is SGDLS and CDR2 is YYNGEE. This CDR3 spans 14 amino acids. The V gene lost 0 bases and the J gene lost 0 bases, with 6 bases spanning the gap.

V is TRBV7-2 and J is TRBJ2-7; D may be TRBD2 (8 bases). The CDR3 totals 17 residues. The V end was cut by 8 bases, the J end by 0 bases, with 23 bases between. Germline V gene lookup returns CDR1 SGHTA and CDR2 FQGNSA. The CDR3: CASALAGRGHYSYEQYF. As DNA, the CDR3 is TGTGCCAGCGCCTTAGCGGGGAGGGGGCATTACTCCTACGAGCAGTACTTC.

The chain employs TRBV19 and TRBJ2-5; D perhaps matches TRBD2 (5 bases). Per the germline V gene, CDR1 is LNHDA and CDR2 is SQIVND (reference sequence). The CDR3 length is 17 residues. The ends were cut back, 3 bases at V and 5 bases at J, with 22 bases in the middle. The CDR3 loop reads CASSISFSVGARETQYF. CDR3 bases: TGTGCCAGTAGTATTTCCTTCTCGGTGGGAGCGAGGGAGACCCAGTACTTC.

The chain has TRBV4-3 and TRBJ1-2; D not certain. Deletions cut 0 bases from V and 4 bases from J, with 12 bases between. Germline lookup yields CDR1 LGHNA and CDR2 YSLEER. The CDR3 extends over 15 amino acids. The CDR3 coding sequence is TGCGCCAGCAGCCAAGAGGAGAAGGGTCCCTATGGCTACACCTTC. It is translated as CASSQEEKGPYGYTF.

J is TRBJ2-2 and V is TRBV2; 9 nucleotides align to TRBD2. The junction had 6 bases not matched to a gene; V was cut back by 6 bases and J by 1 base. Germline lookup yields CDR1 SNHLY and CDR2 FYNNEI. The CDR3 covers 16 residues. The CDR3: CASRLRLAVNTGELFF. The DNA for the CDR3 is TGTGCCAGCAGACTCAGACTAGCGGTGAACACCGGGGAGCTGTTTTTT.

For the CDR3, the DNA is TGTGCCAGTACGCGACAGGCGGACGGCTACACCTTC. Translating gives CASTRQADGYTF. The rearrangement joins TRBV7-3 to TRBJ1-2, with D tentatively TRBD1 (6 bases). This CDR3 region has 12 residues. Per the germline V gene, CDR1 is SGHTA and CDR2 is FQGTGA. The V end was cut by 9 bases, the J end by 8 bases, with 16 bases between.

This chain connects TRBV7-2 to TRBJ2-7, with D perhaps TRBD2 (6 bases). The CDR3 consists of 15 residues. V lost 5 bases and J 3 bases, leaving 17 bases between the germline ends. Germline V gives CDR1 SGHTA, CDR2 FQGNSA. In DNA form, the CDR3 reads TGTGCCAGCAGCATTCATGGACGGGGGAGCTACGAGCAGTACTTC. Protein: CASSIHGRGSYEQYF.

The chain links TRBV29-1 to TRBJ2-7, with 7 bases fitting TRBD1. V lost 6 bases and J lost 6; bases outside the gene matches: 14. CDR3 length: 14 residues. The germline CDR1 and CDR2 sequences are SQVTM and ANQGSEA. CDR3 residues: CSVFPGQTFGEQYF. The CDR3 nucleotides read TGCAGCGTCTTTCCGGGACAGACCTTTGGCGAGCAGTACTTC.

There are a few counts of this clone. The CDR3 loop reads CASSKDDRGFPGNTIYF. In nucleotides, the CDR3 is TGTGCCAGCAGCAAAGATGACAGGGGGTTCCCTGGAAACACCATATATTTT. This rearrangement joins TRBV21-1 to TRBJ1-3; TRBD1 is taken as the D call from the table, unchecked against the DNA. TRBV21-1 is an annotated pseudogene. The CDR3 contains 17 residues.

This chain links TRBV6-5 with TRBJ2-7, with D possibly being TRBD2 (6 bases). The CDR3 covers 15 residues. V was trimmed by 2 bases and J by 1 base, leaving 12 bases between them. The germline V gene has CDR1 MNHEY and CDR2 SVGAGI. CDR3 nucleotide sequence: TGTGCCAGCAGTTACGGGGGTAGCGGTTCCTACGAGCAGTACTTC. Residues: CASSYGGSGSYEQYF.

V gene TRBV6-5 combines with J gene TRBJ1-2; D unresolved. Germline assignment: CDR1 MNHEY and CDR2 SVGAGI. Trimming took off 2 bases at V and 2 bases at J, with 12 bases between the two ends. This CDR3 is built from 15 residues. As DNA, the CDR3 is TGTGCCAGCAGTTACACCCGGGAACCCAACTATGGCTACACCTTC. This encodes CASSYTREPNYGYTF.

About this clone: In the same sample, other DNA sequences code for this CDR3. J is TRBJ2-7 and V is TRBV18, with a weak D call TRBD1 (6 bases). V was clipped by 3 bases and J by 3 bases, with 9 bases between them. Germline values: CDR1 KGHSH, CDR2 LQKENI. The CDR3 has 13 amino acids. The CDR3 DNA sequence: TGTGCCAGCTCACCTCTGGACAGCTACGAGCAGTACTTC. Protein sequence: CASSPLDSYEQYF. The full variable domain, its missing parts supplied by reference TRBV18 and TRBJ2-7, is NAGVMQNPRHLVRRRGQEARLRCSPMKGHSHVYWYRQLPEEGLKFMVYLQKENIIDESGMPKERFSAEFPKEGPSILRIQQVVRGDSAAYFCASSPLDSYEQYFGPGTRLTVT.

The chain employs TRBV9 and TRBJ2-3; D ambiguous. V was trimmed by 0 bases and J by 0 bases, leaving 5 bases between them. The CDR3 runs to 14 residues. Germline lookup yields CDR1 SGDLS and CDR2 YYNGEE. The CDR3 loop is CASSVVVSTDTQYF. CDR3 DNA: TGTGCCAGCAGCGTAGTTGTAAGCACAGATACGCAGTATTTT.

As DNA, the CDR3 is TGCGCCAGCAGCTTGACGGGTCGATATGATTGGCCCCGAGGGAGCAATCAGCCCCAGCATTTT. It is translated as CASSLTGRYDWPRGSNQPQHF. The chain links TRBV5-1 to TRBJ1-5; D is uncertain. This CDR3 region has 21 residues. Germline lookup yields CDR1 SGHRS and CDR2 YFSETQ. Between the trimmed V and J ends, which lost 1 base and 1 base, there was a span of 27 bases.

This clone has just one count. The chain links TRBV10-1 to TRBJ2-1; no clear D gene. V was clipped by 3 bases and J by 0 bases, with 15 bases between them. Germline assignment: CDR1 WNHNN and CDR2 SYGVQD (reference sequence). The CDR3 is 17 amino acids. DNA of the CDR3: TGCGCCAGCAGTGAAAGTGGGCGGACCTACTCCTACAATGAGCAGTTCTTC. This encodes CASSESGRTYSYNEQFF.

This chain uses TRBV9 with TRBJ1-3; the match to TRBD1 covers 7 bases. CDR1 SGDLS and CDR2 YYNGEE come from the germline V gene. The trim removed 2 bases at V and 0 bases at J, leaving 29 bases unmatched. This CDR3 comprises 24 residues. The CDR3 DNA reads TGTGCCAGCAGCGTCGGATTTCCATCGGCCGCAGACAGGGTTGGCCCATACTCTGGAAACACCATATATTTT. Its translation: CASSVGFPSAADRVGPYSGNTIYF.

The J gene is TRBJ1-6, the V gene TRBV2; perhaps TRBD1 as D (6 bases). Between the trimmed V and J ends, which lost 4 bases and 10 bases, there was a span of 14 bases. The CDR3 covers 14 residues. Per germline, CDR1 SNHLY and CDR2 FYNNEI. The CDR3 here is CASSVQGAVSPLHF. The CDR3 nucleotides read TGTGCCAGCAGTGTACAGGGAGCGGTCTCACCCCTCCACTTT.

V and J are TRBV6-5 and TRBJ1-1; D not certain. Germline-derived CDR1 and CDR2 are MNHEY and SVGAGI. The CDR3 covers 11 residues. The V end was cut by 2 bases, the J end by 7 bases, with 5 bases between. CDR3 DNA: TGTGCCAGCAGTTACCTCGGTGAAGCTTTCTTT. Translation gives CASSYLGEAFF.

CDR3: CASSAEFGGRTDTQYF. CDR3 coding DNA: TGTGCCAGCAGCGCCGAGTTTGGCGGGAGAACAGATACGCAGTATTTT. The genes are TRBV9 and TRBJ2-3; 7 bases map to TRBD2. Trimming took 3 bases from V and 3 from J; bases not matched to a gene: 10. CDR1 SGDLS and CDR2 YYNGEE come from the germline V gene. The CDR3 has 16 amino acids. Supplemented by reference TRBV9 and TRBJ2-3, the full variable domain reads DSGVTQTPKHLITATGQRVTLRCSPRSGDLSVYWYQQSLDQGLQFLIQYYNGEERAKGNILERFSAQQFPDLHSELNLSSLELGDSALYFCASSAEFGGRTDTQYFGPGTRLTVL.

The chain joins TRBV18 to TRBJ1-4, with D perhaps matching TRBD1 (5 bases). This CDR3 comprises 14 residues. Germline V gene data show CDR1 as KGHSH and CDR2 as LQKENI. Trimming left V 4 bases short and J 2 bases short, with 8 bases between. Here the CDR3 reads CASSRGNTNEKLFF. CDR3 nucleotides: TGTGCCAGCTCACGGGGGAATACTAATGAAAAACTGTTTTTT.

The chain uses TRBV21-1 and TRBJ2-1; the table's D gene call, TRBD1, was not cross checked with the DNA. TRBV21-1 is a pseudogene locus. This CDR3 has 14 amino acids. As DNA, the CDR3 is TGTGCCAGCAGCACCCTGGACAGGCAAAATGAGCAGTTCTTC. This translates into CASSTLDRQNEQFF.

The chain joins TRBV29-1 to TRBJ2-3; TRBD2 aligns across 7 bases. After removal of 2 bases from V and 0 bases from J, the junction contained 5 bases not matched to a gene. The CDR3 has 15 residues. Germline V gives CDR1 SQVTM, CDR2 ANQGSEA. The CDR3 here is CSVELADSSTDTQYF. The CDR3 DNA reads as TGCAGCGTTGAACTAGCGGACTCAAGCACAGATACGCAGTATTTT.

This sequence joins TRBV27 and TRBJ2-4, with no clear D. Per the germline V gene, CDR1 is MNHEY and CDR2 is SMNVEV (reference sequence). The CDR3 is 13 amino acids. V was trimmed by 4 bases and J by 9 bases, leaving 13 bases between them. The CDR3 coding sequence is TGTGCCAGCAGTTACAAGGGCGGCGGCATTCAGTACTTC. It specifies CASSYKGGGIQYF.

The gene calls are TRBV2 and TRBJ1-5; a weak D match, TRBD1 (5 bases). This CDR3 has 13 residues. Germline V gene lookup returns CDR1 SNHLY and CDR2 FYNNEI. V was shortened by 7 bases and J by 4 bases, with 11 bases between the two germline ends. The CDR3 coding sequence is TGTGCCAGCAAGGGGTTCCGGAATCAGCCCCAGCATTTT. Amino acids: CASKGFRNQPQHF.

This chain connects TRBV29-1 to TRBJ2-1; 9 nucleotides agree with TRBD2. The CDR3 is made up of 12 amino acids. Germline values: CDR1 SQVTM, CDR2 ANQGSEA. Trimming removed 4 bases from V and 13 bases from J; junction bases left unmatched: 8. Here the CDR3 DNA reads TGCAGCGTTGTACCGGGGCTAGCGGGACAGTTCTTC. This sequence encodes CSVVPGLAGQFF.

The chain employs TRBV10-3 and TRBJ2-1; 10 bases are shared with TRBD2. V was pared by 6 bases and J by 7 bases, with 3 bases of the junction left unmatched. The CDR3 length is 13 residues. The germline gives CDR1 ENHRY, CDR2 SYGVKD. DNA of the CDR3: TGTGCCATCAGAGGACTAGCGGCGAATGAGCAGTTCTTC. This encodes CAIRGLAANEQFF.